The entry that follows covers one T cell receptor beta chain sequence. What this receptor recognizes is not known. No qualities accompany the bases; no much larger clone lies one base away. The data stem from a study of PD-1 blockade in classical Hodgkin lymphoma (dated by TCRdb to the early 2020s). The study in broad terms: Nivolumab dosing was 3 mg/kg intravenously every 2 weeks, continuing until either disease progression or unacceptable toxicity. A peripheral blood immune signature of response to PD-1 blockade in classical Hodgkin lymphoma was defined using TCR beta sequencing and CyTOF. Results and caveats for the whole study, not just this receptor: The study was restricted to a single clinical trial cohort, and the causes of repertoire differences, possibly disease activity or prior therapy, were left undefined. Baseline diversity similar to that of newly diagnosed patients was observed in trial patients achieving complete response, whereas significantly lower diversity was observed in partial responders and progressors. Baseline TCR diversity was reported to be lower in newly diagnosed patients than in healthy donors, and even lower in relapsed/refractory patients. Lower diversity was seen in patients whose nivolumab began less than 1 year after ASCT, and these patients were left out of later analyses so that immune reconstitution would not confound the results. CD4+ but not CD8+ TCR diversity rose significantly by C4D1 (p=0.0027 vs p=0.16), most apparent in complete responders (p=0.02).

The germline V gene encodes CDR1 SGHVS and CDR2 FQNEAQ. The cysteine opens and the phenylalanine closes a CDR3 of 15 amino acids. Just CDR3 DNA is preserved here, 45 bases in frame from base 1. V drops 5 bases and J drops 9 bases, leaving 20 bases in between. In light of the paper, this sample's time point label describes: cycle 2 day 1 (C2D1) of nivolumab. Every trial patient had relapsed following autologous stem cell transplantation, and prior brentuximab vedotin exposure was what differed among cohorts A, B and C. The trial cohort was composed of roughly 60 patients with relapsed/refractory classical Hodgkin lymphoma, for whom complete response, partial response or progressive disease was recorded as best overall response. Trial patients were treated with single-agent nivolumab in the multi-cohort phase II CheckMate 205 trial. An independent review committee assessed best overall response by applying the 2007 International Working Group response criteria. PBMCs from the trial were collected at three points: immediately before nivolumab initiation (C1D1), and during therapy at cycle 2 day 1 and cycle 4 day 1. Peripheral blood was collected in 8 mL Vacutainer Cell Preparation Tubes, from which PBMCs were isolated by centrifugation and then cryopreserved.

Genomic DNA was isolated using the Qiagen DNeasy kit from unsorted PBMCs as well as from negatively selected CD4+ and CD8+ fractions. TCR beta CDR3 regions were amplified by immunoSEQ multiplex PCR using primers annealing to V and J segments. Amplification bias was minimized using a synthetic immune receptor repertoire, and residual bias was removed computationally after sequencing. Concerning the study's data processing: Custom Python scripts were used to quantify repertoire diversity as the Shannon entropy index. Unsorted, CD4+ and CD8+ repertoires were examined separately, except in combined analyses, for which CD4+ and CD8+ sequences were merged in silico. A clone was considered expanded if an increase in frequency of at least 2-fold after treatment relative to C1D1 was found, and a pseudocount of 0.5 was applied to clones undetected at baseline. Singleton clones were defined as clones with 0 or 1 copy at C1D1, and non-singleton clones were defined as clones with 2 or more copies. Clones expanded in unsorted samples were annotated as CD4+, CD8+ or unknown by matching protein sequences in sorted samples from the same patient. Wilcoxon tests were applied to paired samples to test diversity changes from C1D1 to C4D1. TCRdb limited this immuneACCESS table to in-frame rearrangements with V and J called. A share of clones is missing; checked studies link under half to unresolved V genes, and the rest is unexplained. From that table come the V and J calls and clone size; the DNA was used to work out D and trimming. This sample comprises tens of thousands of clones, 89% of them detected only once. The ten largest clonotypes hold over 8.5% of the sample.

The sequence came from a human donor with classical Hodgkin lymphoma. The V gene is TRBV7-8 and the J gene is TRBJ2-1; tentative D gene TRBD2, with 7 bases matching. Sample: peripheral blood mononuclear cells (PBMCs), taken before the second cycle of nivolumab. The nucleotide sequence reads TGTGCCAGCAGCCGGGTGGGGGGGCACAATAGTGAGCAGTTCTTC. The translation is CASSRVGGHNSEQFF.